This T cell receptor beta chain is drawn from a study of T-cell reconstitution after alpha-beta-depleted transplantation in children. Overall study results and limits: Expanded graft clones, several hundred of them, were reportedly the source of alpha-beta T cells about two months after transplant. After one year, T-cell counts and TCRbeta diversity mostly came from new T cells.

This clonotype occurred a few times. Its antigen is as yet unknown. Unique molecular identifiers were incorporated into the prepared TCRbeta library. Using its own MiXCR run on the PCR reads, TCRdb lists one record per CDR3 protein. The sample includes 450,000 to 550,000 distinct CDR3 sequences, approximately 10% of them seen just once. The specimen was PBMCs, mostly from graft donor cells, collected 180 days after TCRalphabeta/CD19-depleted stem cell transplant. The clonotype originates from a female patient aged 2-9 years who had a stem cell transplant for aplastic anemia, so the T cells may come from the graft donor.

The DNA for the CDR3 is TGTGCCAGCAGCTTAGTAGGGACAAAGGGGGTGGGAACTGAAGCTTTCTTT. It codes for CASSLVGTKGVGTEAFF. The genes are TRBV7-2 and TRBJ1-1; maybe TRBD1 (6 bases). The germline V gene encodes CDR1 SGHTA and CDR2 FQGNSA. The germline V and J ends were trimmed by 1 base and 5 bases, with 20 bases remaining between them. CDR3 length: 17 residues.